Below, 6 T cell receptor beta chains from the same sample are listed, as sequenced in a study of T cells expressing NK-cell markers. Using the 5' RACE reads, TCRdb records one entry per CDR3 protein without DNA. Its listing shows some 460,000 distinct CDR3 sequences. Sample: blood T cells: a sorted CD56 or NKG2C T cell subset, CD4+ or CD8+ T cells, or bulk PBMC T cells (not recorded which). The origin of the receptors is a woman aged 50 to 65 in good health.

V is TRBV2 and J is TRBJ2-2; the D gene TCRdb calls, TRBD1, cannot be checked with no DNA. Germline V gene data show CDR1 as SNHLY and CDR2 as FYNNEI. The CDR3 spans 13 residues. CDR3 loop: CASSTGQSRELFF.

The chain links TRBV6-5 to TRBJ2-1; TCRdb lists TRBD1, though no DNA is available to test this call. The CDR3 covers 13 residues. From germline, CDR1 is MNHEY and CDR2 SVGAGI. This chain's CDR3 is CASSYFLGEKQFF.

V is TRBV20-1 and J is TRBJ2-1; the D call of TRBD2 rests on TCRdb alone, since no DNA is present to check it. Germline values: CDR1 DFQATT, CDR2 SNEGSKA (reference sequence). The CDR3 spans 16 residues. The CDR3 sequence is CSAARLAGGNYNEQFF.

The chain has TRBV5-6 and TRBJ2-3; TCRdb designates TRBD2, a call that cannot be tested without DNA. CDR3 length equals 15 residues. CDR1 is SGHDT, CDR2 YYEEEE, per germline. The CDR3 spells CASRWGRLRKDTQYF. Full variable domain (remainder filled in from reference TRBV5-6 and TRBJ2-3): DAGVTQSPTHLIKTRGQQVTLRCSPKSGHDTVSWYQQALGQGPQFIFQYYEEEERQRGNFPDRFSGHQFPNYSSELNVNALLLGDSALYLCASRWGRLRKDTQYFGPGTRLTVL.

The CDR3 reads CAISSEPGGTDTQYF. The J gene is TRBJ2-3, the V gene TRBV10-3; the D gene TCRdb calls, TRBD1, cannot be checked with no DNA. The germline V gene encodes CDR1 ENHRY and CDR2 SYGVKD. The CDR3 totals 15 residues.

The chain joins TRBV4-1 to TRBJ2-5; no DNA is available, so the TRBD1 call from TCRdb remains unchecked. There are 15 residues in the CDR3. Germline-derived CDR1 and CDR2 are MGHRA and YSYEKL. The CDR3 loop is CASSQDFVGAKTQYF.